This passage covers 2 T cell receptor beta chains from one sample sequenced in a study of regulatory T cells in long-lasting Graves disease. This sample's time point: newly diagnosed GD, antithyroid drugs for less than 3 months. Preparation of the TCR library used RNA extracted from PBMCs. Combining iRepertoire HTBI primers with Arm-PCR of CDR3 regions, the authors built TCR beta libraries. TCRdb analysed the multiplex PCR reads with MiXCR anew, one entry per CDR3 protein. The table lists 400,000 to 550,000 distinct CDR3 sequences, about 15% of them singletons. These data were likewise used in another study, on T cells in Graves' hyperthyroidism and ophthalmopathy.

The sample consisted of peripheral blood mononuclear cells (PBMCs), taken at new diagnosis, from a patient treated with antithyroid drugs. The receptor set was obtained from a woman between 25 and 40 years old with Graves disease.

This clonotype turned up a few times. The chain has TRBV3-1 and TRBJ2-7, with D possibly matching TRBD2 (5 bases). The germline gives CDR1 LGHDT, CDR2 YNNKEL (reference sequence). V was trimmed by 5 bases and J by 7 bases, leaving 21 bases between them. The CDR3 has 15 residues. The CDR3 DNA reads as TGTGCCAGCAGCGAAACTAGGAACCTTAGGAGGGAGCAGTACTTC. This encodes CASSETRNLRREQYF.

In this sample, this clonotype turned up many times. The V gene is TRBV28, the J gene TRBJ2-1, with 7 bases matching TRBD2. Unmatched junction bases numbered 15, after V lost 3 bases and J lost 7 bases. Germline V gene sequence: CDR1 MDHEN, CDR2 SYDVKM. The length of the CDR3 is 17 residues. The CDR3 DNA sequence: TGTGCCAGCAGTTTCCTATATTTCGGACTAGGACGGAATGAGCAGTTCTTC. It codes for CASSFLYFGLGRNEQFF.